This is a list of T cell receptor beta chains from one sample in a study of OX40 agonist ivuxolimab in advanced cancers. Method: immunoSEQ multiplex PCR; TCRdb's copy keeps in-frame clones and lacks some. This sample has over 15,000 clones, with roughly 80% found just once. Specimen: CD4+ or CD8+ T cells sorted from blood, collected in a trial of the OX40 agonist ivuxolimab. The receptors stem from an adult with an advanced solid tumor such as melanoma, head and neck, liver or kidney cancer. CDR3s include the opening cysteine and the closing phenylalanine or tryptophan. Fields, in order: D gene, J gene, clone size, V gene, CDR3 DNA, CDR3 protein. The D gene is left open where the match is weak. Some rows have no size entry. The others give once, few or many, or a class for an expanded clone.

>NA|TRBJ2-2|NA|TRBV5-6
TGTGCCAGCAGCTTCCCGTCTCGGCCCGGGGAGCTGTTTTTT
CASSFPSRPGELFF
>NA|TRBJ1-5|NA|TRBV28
TGTGCCAGCACCCTCACGACGGGTATCAATCAGCCCCAGCATTTT
CASTLTTGINQPQHF
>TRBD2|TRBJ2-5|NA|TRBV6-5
TGTGCCAGCAGTTACTCTAGCGGGGGGGCGGGGGAGACCCAGTACTTC
CASSYSSGGAGETQYF
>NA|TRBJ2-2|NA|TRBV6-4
TGTGCCAGCAGTGACTCCGACACCGGGGAGCTGTTTTTT
CASSDSDTGELFF
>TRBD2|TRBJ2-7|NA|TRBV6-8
TGTGCCAGCAGTTACCCAGGACTAGCGGGGAGACATCACTACGAGCAGTACTTC
CASSYPGLAGRHHYEQYF
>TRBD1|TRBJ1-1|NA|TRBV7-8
TGTGCCAGCAGCTTACGACAGGGGGCCACTGAAGCTTTCTTT
CASSLRQGATEAFF
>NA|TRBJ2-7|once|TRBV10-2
TGCGCCAGCAGTGAAATAGGGGGCTCCTACGAGCAGTACTTC
CASSEIGGSYEQYF
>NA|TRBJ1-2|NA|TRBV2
TGTGCCAGCAGTGATTGGCAGGTTCATTATGGCTACACCTTC
CASSDWQVHYGYTF
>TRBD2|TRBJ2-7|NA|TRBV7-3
TGTGCCAGCAGCTTAGGTCCGGGACTAGCGGGCGAGCAGTACTTC
CASSLGPGLAGEQYF
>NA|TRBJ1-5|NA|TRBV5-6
TGTGCCAGCAGCTTCGGGGATCAGCCCCAGCATTTT
CASSFGDQPQHF
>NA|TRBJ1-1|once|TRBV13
TGTGCCAGCAGCTTAGGAGGACGTATGAGGACTGAAGCTTTCTTT
CASSLGGRMRTEAFF
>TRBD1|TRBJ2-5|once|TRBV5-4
TGTGCCAGCAGCTTGAGGGGACAGGGTTGGGAGACCCAGTACTTC
CASSLRGQGWETQYF
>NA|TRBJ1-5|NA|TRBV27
TGTGCCAGCAGTTTAGGGGTTAGCAATCAGCCCCAGCATTTT
CASSLGVSNQPQHF
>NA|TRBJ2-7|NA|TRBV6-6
TGTGCCGGCAGCCCTAGCGACGGCTACGAGCAGTACTTC
CAGSPSDGYEQYF
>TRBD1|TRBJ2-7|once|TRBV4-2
TGTGCCAGCAGCACCTGGACAGGGGACGAGCAGTACTTC
CASSTWTGDEQYF
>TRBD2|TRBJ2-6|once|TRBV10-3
TGTGCCATCAGTGATGGGACTAGCGACTCTGGGGCCAACGTCCTGACTTTC
CAISDGTSDSGANVLTF
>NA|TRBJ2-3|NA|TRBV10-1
TGCGCCAGCAGTGAAGGCACAGATACGCAGTATTTT
CASSEGTDTQYF
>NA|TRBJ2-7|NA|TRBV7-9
TGTGCCAGCAGCTTAGTTCGCCCAGGGAGGTACGAGCAGTACTTC
CASSLVRPGRYEQYF
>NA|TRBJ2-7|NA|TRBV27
TGTGCCAGCAGTCTTCCCGGCCCCGAGCAGTACTTC
CASSLPGPEQYF
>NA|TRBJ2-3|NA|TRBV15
TGTGCCACCAGCAGAGAGGGGGGTGGGGATACGCAGTATTTT
CATSREGGGDTQYF
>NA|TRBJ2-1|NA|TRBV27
TGTGCCAGCAGCCCGGGGGCAGCTGGCAATGAGCAGTTCTTC
CASSPGAAGNEQFF